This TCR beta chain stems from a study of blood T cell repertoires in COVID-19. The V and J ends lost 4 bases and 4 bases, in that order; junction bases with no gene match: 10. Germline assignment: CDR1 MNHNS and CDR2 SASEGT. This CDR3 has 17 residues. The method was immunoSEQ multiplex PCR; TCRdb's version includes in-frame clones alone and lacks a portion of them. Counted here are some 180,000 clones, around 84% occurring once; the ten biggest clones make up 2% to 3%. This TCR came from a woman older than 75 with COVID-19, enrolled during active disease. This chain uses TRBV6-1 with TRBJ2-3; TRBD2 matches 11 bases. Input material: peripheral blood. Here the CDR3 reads CASSGGASGRHPDTQYF. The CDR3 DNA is TGTGCCAGCAGTGGAGGGGCTAGCGGGAGGCACCCAGATACGCAGTATTTT.